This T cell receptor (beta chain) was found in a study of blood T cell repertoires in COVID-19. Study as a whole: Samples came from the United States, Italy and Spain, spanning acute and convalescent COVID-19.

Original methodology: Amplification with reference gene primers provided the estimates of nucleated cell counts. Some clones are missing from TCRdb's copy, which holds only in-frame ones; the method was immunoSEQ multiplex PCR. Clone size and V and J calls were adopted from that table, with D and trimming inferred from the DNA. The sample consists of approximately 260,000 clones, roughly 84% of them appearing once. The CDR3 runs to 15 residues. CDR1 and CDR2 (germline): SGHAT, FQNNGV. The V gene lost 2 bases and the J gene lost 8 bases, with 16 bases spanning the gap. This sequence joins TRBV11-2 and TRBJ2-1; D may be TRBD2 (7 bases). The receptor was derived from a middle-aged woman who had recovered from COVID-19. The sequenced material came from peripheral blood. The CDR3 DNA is TGTGCCAGCAGCTTATCCCCGGGGGGCGGGGATGAGCAGTTCTTC. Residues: CASSLSPGGGDEQFF.